The 14 T cell receptor beta chains in this list originate from one sample, sequenced in a study of cytomegalovirus exposure and HLA in healthy donors. Primers: 60 Vbeta forward and 13 Jbeta reverse. Measured with immunoSEQ multiplex PCR; TCRdb has only the in-frame clones, and not every one. The sample has around 130,000 clones; approximately 67% are singletons. Sequencing used PBMCs. These receptors were collected from a woman aged 55-69 years in good health and CMV-seronegative.

CDR3 coding DNA: TGTGCCAGCAGTGGGGGGACTAGCGGTTGGGAGCAGTTCTTC. Translating gives CASSGGTSGWEQFF. V and J are TRBV2 and TRBJ2-1; 11 nucleotides line up with TRBD2. Looked up from germline, CDR1 is SNHLY and CDR2 is FYNNEI. CDR3 length equals 14 residues. The trim removed 4 bases at V and 10 bases at J, leaving 6 bases unmatched.

The chain joins TRBV7-2 to TRBJ2-1; possibly TRBD2 for D (6 bases). The CDR3 is 12 residues long. Germline V gene data show CDR1 as SGHTA and CDR2 as FQGNSA. Trimming pared 5 bases from V and 7 bases from J, leaving 9 bases between. The DNA of the CDR3 is TGTGCCAGCAGCCCAGGAGGGAATGAGCAGTTCTTC. Translated: CASSPGGNEQFF.

This clone was detected only a few times. V is TRBV2 and J is TRBJ2-3, with 8 nucleotides matching TRBD2. Germline V gene lookup returns CDR1 SNHLY and CDR2 FYNNEI. This CDR3 has 16 residues. With V trimmed by 3 bases and J by 0 bases, 5 bases remained unmatched. CDR3 in DNA: TGTGCCAGCAGTGATCTTAGCGGGGCAAGCACAGATACGCAGTATTTT. Its protein is CASSDLSGASTDTQYF.

The V and J genes are TRBV4-2 and TRBJ2-1; perhaps TRBD2 as D (7 bases). CDR1 is LGHNA and CDR2 is YNFKEQ in the germline V gene. This CDR3 contains 15 residues. The germline V and J ends were trimmed by 5 bases and 5 bases, with 16 bases remaining between them. CDR3 residues: CASSVSAGANNEQFF. CDR3 bases: TGTGCCAGCAGCGTGTCTGCGGGGGCCAACAATGAGCAGTTCTTC.

This chain joins TRBV6-5 and TRBJ2-3, with D unclear. CDR3 length: 13 residues. Per the germline V gene, CDR1 is MNHEY and CDR2 is SVGAGI. Trimming pared 5 bases from V and 3 bases from J, leaving 9 bases between. CDR3 DNA sequence: TGTGCCAGCAGTGAAACTCAAACAGATACGCAGTATTTT. Translation gives CASSETQTDTQYF.

This clone showed up just a few times. The J gene is TRBJ1-1, the V gene TRBV9; no clear D. Germline CDR1 reads SGDLS; CDR2 reads YYNGEE. V dropped 0 bases and J dropped 1 base, with 7 bases sitting between them. The CDR3 has 14 residues. The CDR3 sequence: CASSVGVANTEAFF. The CDR3 nucleotides are TGTGCCAGCAGCGTAGGGGTAGCGAACACTGAAGCTTTCTTT.

This clone was picked up one time. The rearrangement joins TRBV28 to TRBJ1-4; weak D call: TRBD1 (6 bases). The CDR3 is 14 residues long. Germline lookup yields CDR1 MDHEN and CDR2 SYDVKM. Trimming cost V 4 bases and J 8 bases, with 14 bases left between them. The CDR3 protein is CASSWGLPMEKLFF. The CDR3 DNA follows: TGTGCCAGCAGTTGGGGGCTCCCTATGGAAAAACTGTTTTTT.

The chain couples TRBV5-4 to TRBJ1-1; 7 bases fit TRBD1. Losses at the gene ends were 1 base for V and 4 bases for J; bases not matched to a gene: 7. Germline V gene lookup returns CDR1 SGHNT and CDR2 YYREEE (reference sequence). The CDR3 is 15 residues long. The CDR3 loop reads CASSLWTGGITEAFF. CDR3 DNA: TGTGCCAGCAGCTTGTGGACAGGCGGGATCACTGAAGCTTTCTTT.

The rearrangement links TRBV19 to TRBJ1-2; D might be TRBD1 (6 bases). Germline V lookup: CDR1 LNHDA, CDR2 SQIVND (reference sequence). V was clipped by 1 base and J by 2 bases, with 8 bases between them. The CDR3 is 14 residues long. For the CDR3, the DNA is TGTGCCAGTAGTATAGTCACAGGGAACTATGGCTACACCTTC. Its translation: CASSIVTGNYGYTF.

This rearrangement joins TRBV9 to TRBJ2-5; the match to TRBD2 covers 12 bases. J gave up 5 bases and V 5 bases, and 10 bases lay outside the gene matches. Germline CDR1 SGDLS, CDR2 YYNGEE. This CDR3 contains 16 residues. CDR3 nucleotides: TGTGCCAGCAGTCCTGCTAGCGGGGGGGCCCATGAGACCCAGTACTTC. Residues: CASSPASGGAHETQYF.

This sequence joins TRBV5-4 and TRBJ1-1, with D unresolved. The CDR3 length is 14 residues. The V gene's germline CDR1 is SGHNT and CDR2 YYREEE (reference sequence). Trimming shortened V by 4 bases and J by 2 bases, and 12 bases separated the two germline ends. The CDR3 loop reads CASSRIRGNTEAFF. CDR3 in DNA: TGTGCCAGCAGCCGAATCCGGGGTAACACTGAAGCTTTCTTT.

This clone was found once. V is TRBV7-9 and J is TRBJ2-5, with 7 positions matching TRBD2. Germline-derived CDR1 and CDR2 are SEHNR and FQNEAQ (reference sequence). The CDR3 spans 14 residues. V shed 5 bases and J 0 bases; nucleotides not matched to a gene: 3. The CDR3 bases are TGTGCCAGCAGCCATCTAGCGGACCAAGAGACCCAGTACTTC. Protein: CASSHLADQETQYF.

The V gene is TRBV7-2, the J gene TRBJ2-5, with 10 bases lining up with TRBD1. With 5 bases clipped from V and 4 bases from J, the junction kept 7 bases outside the gene matches. CDR1 SGHTA and CDR2 FQGNSA come from the germline V gene. The CDR3 has 15 residues. The DNA for the CDR3 is TGTGCCAGCAGCCCGGGACAGGGGACTATAGAGACCCAGTACTTC. Residues: CASSPGQGTIETQYF.

The V and J genes are TRBV4-1 and TRBJ2-2, with 9 nucleotides matching TRBD1. V lost 6 bases, J lost 6 bases, and 14 bases stayed unmatched. The CDR3 is made up of 17 amino acids. Germline V gives CDR1 MGHRA, CDR2 YSYEKL. This CDR3 reads CASRADPQGARAGELFF. The CDR3 DNA follows: TGCGCCAGCAGAGCTGACCCACAGGGGGCGAGAGCCGGGGAGCTGTTTTTT.